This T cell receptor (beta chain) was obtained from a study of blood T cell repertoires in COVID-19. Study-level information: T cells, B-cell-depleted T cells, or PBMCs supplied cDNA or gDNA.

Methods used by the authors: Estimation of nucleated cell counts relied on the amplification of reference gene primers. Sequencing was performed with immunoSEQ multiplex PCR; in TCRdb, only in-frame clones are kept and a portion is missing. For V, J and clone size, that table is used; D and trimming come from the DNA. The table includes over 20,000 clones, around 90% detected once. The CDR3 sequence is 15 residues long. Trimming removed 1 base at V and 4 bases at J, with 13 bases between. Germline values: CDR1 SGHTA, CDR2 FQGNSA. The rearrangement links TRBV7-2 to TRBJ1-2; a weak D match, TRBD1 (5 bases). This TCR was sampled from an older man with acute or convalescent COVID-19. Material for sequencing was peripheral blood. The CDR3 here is CASSLGGDSIYGYTF. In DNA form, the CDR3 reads TGTGCCAGCAGCTTAGGCGGCGACAGTATCTATGGCTACACCTTC.